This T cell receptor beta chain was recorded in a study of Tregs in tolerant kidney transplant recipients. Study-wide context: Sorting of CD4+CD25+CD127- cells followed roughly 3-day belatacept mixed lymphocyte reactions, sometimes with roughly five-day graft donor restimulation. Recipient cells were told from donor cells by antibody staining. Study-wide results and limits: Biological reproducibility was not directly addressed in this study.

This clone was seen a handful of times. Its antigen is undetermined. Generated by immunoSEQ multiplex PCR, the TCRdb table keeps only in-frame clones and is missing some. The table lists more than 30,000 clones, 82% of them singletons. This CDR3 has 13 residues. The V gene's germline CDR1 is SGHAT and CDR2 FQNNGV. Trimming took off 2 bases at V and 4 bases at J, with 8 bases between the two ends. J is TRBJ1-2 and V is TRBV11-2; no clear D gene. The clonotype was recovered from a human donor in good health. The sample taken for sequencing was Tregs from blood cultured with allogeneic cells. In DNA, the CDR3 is TGTGCCAGCAGCTTAAACGGCGGCTATGGCTACACCTTC. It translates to CASSLNGGYGYTF.